The 14 T cell receptor beta chains below were found in one sample sequenced in a study of beta chain features in type 1 diabetes. Investigators reverse transcribed all isolated RNA, so they sequenced expressed TCRB transcripts. Clones were read by immunoSEQ multiplex PCR, and TCRdb kept only the in-frame ones, dropping some. Here the sample spans about half a million clones, 30% being singletons. Sequenced material: naive CD4+ T cells from blood. The receptors were sampled from a man between 18 and 29 years old in good health.

Only a few counts were recorded for this clone. The V and J genes are TRBV23-1 and TRBJ1-4, with 10 bases that match TRBD1. TRBV23-1 carries the ORF label, with uncertain function. The junction had 7 bases not matched to a gene; V was cut back by 3 bases and J by 6 bases. The CDR3 has 16 amino acids. CDR3 in amino acids: CASSHISGTGDEKLFF. In DNA form, the CDR3 reads TGCGCCAGCAGTCACATTTCAGGGACAGGGGATGAAAAACTGTTTTTT.

The rearrangement joins TRBV11-2 to TRBJ2-7; D is undetermined. The CDR3 sequence is 13 residues long. From germline, CDR1 is SGHAT and CDR2 FQNNGV. Trimming removed 6 bases from V and 3 bases from J, with 12 bases in between. The CDR3 protein is CASSPPIDYEQYF. CDR3 DNA: TGTGCCAGCAGTCCTCCCATAGACTACGAGCAGTACTTC.

With respect to this clone: Within the sample, other DNA sequences also encode this same CDR3. This chain uses TRBV5-1 with TRBJ2-7, with 11 bases matching TRBD2. Germline lookup yields CDR1 SGHRS and CDR2 YFSETQ. The V segment lost 1 base and the J segment 5 bases; nucleotides outside the gene matches: 2. CDR3 length: 14 residues. For the CDR3, the DNA is TGCGCCAGCAGCTTGACTAGCGGGAGCCACGAGCAGTACTTC. Protein sequence: CASSLTSGSHEQYF.

Only a few counts were recorded for this clone. The CDR3 spells CSALAGETQYF. The CDR3 DNA is TGCAGTGCTTTGGCGGGGGAGACCCAGTACTTC. The chain combines TRBV20-1 with TRBJ2-5, with D possibly matching TRBD2 (6 bases). CDR3 length equals 11 residues. The V end lost 5 bases, the J end lost 5 bases, and 9 bases lay between the germline ends. CDR1 is DFQATT, CDR2 SNEGSKA, per germline (reference sequence).

This clone was seen only a few times. The chain recombines TRBV19 with TRBJ2-7, with 7 nucleotides matching TRBD1. V lost 3 bases and J lost 3; bases outside the gene matches: 2. Germline assignment: CDR1 LNHDA and CDR2 SQIVND (reference sequence). This CDR3 has 13 residues. The CDR3 is CASSMPGGYEQYF. The CDR3 DNA reads as TGTGCCAGTAGTATGCCAGGGGGCTACGAGCAGTACTTC.

There are a few counts of this clone. The chain recombines TRBV14 with TRBJ2-1, with D uncertain. The CDR3 sequence is 17 residues long. Germline CDR1 SGHDN, CDR2 FVKESK. The ends were cut back, 3 bases at V and 6 bases at J, with 21 bases in the middle. Here the CDR3 DNA reads TGTGCCAGCAGCCACCCCCGAGCCCAAAGGCTTAGCAATGAGCAGTTCTTC. It yields the protein CASSHPRAQRLSNEQFF.

The V and J genes are TRBV29-1 and TRBJ2-3; D remains unclear. Germline CDR1 and CDR2: SQVTM and ANQGSEA. V lost 7 bases to trimming and J lost 2 bases, with 7 bases between them. The CDR3 has 11 amino acids. The CDR3 loop is CSGKYTDTQYF. The CDR3 nucleotides read TGCAGCGGCAAGTACACAGATACGCAGTATTTT.

This clone appeared a few times. DNA of the CDR3: TGTGCCAGCAGCTTCCGGAGACTAGCAACAGATACGCAGTATTTT. Its protein is CASSFRRLATDTQYF. The rearrangement links TRBV7-9 to TRBJ2-3; 7 positions agree with TRBD2. The CDR3 has 15 residues. V trimming: 3 bases; J trimming: 3 bases; junction bases outside the gene matches: 6. Germline CDR1 and CDR2: SEHNR and FQNEAQ (reference sequence).

This clone was counted a few times. This sequence joins TRBV20-1 and TRBJ2-1; no definite D call. Germline CDR1 and CDR2: DFQATT and SNEGSKA (reference sequence). The CDR3 runs 11 residues. V was clipped by 0 bases and J by 11 bases, with 8 bases between them. This CDR3 is CSARDDGQQFF. The CDR3 bases are TGCAGTGCTAGAGATGACGGGCAGCAGTTCTTC.

This chain uses TRBV5-5 with TRBJ2-7; perhaps TRBD1 as D (6 bases). This CDR3 comprises 13 residues. The germline V gene encodes CDR1 SGHKS and CDR2 YYEKEE (reference sequence). Trimming took 4 bases from V and 2 from J, leaving 10 bases between them. The CDR3 DNA is TGTGCCAGCAGCCACAGGGACCCCTACGAGCAGTACTTC. Translated, it gives CASSHRDPYEQYF.

For the CDR3, the DNA is TGTGCCTGGAGTCACCGGGACAGAAACTATGGCTACACCTTC. Protein sequence: CAWSHRDRNYGYTF. The V gene is TRBV30, the J gene TRBJ1-2; 7 bases align to TRBD1. Trimming at V came to 2 bases and at J to 2 bases, leaving 5 bases not matched to a gene. Germline CDR1 is GTSNPN and CDR2 is SVGIG (reference sequence). The length of the CDR3 is 14 residues.

In this sample, this clone turned up a few times. This sequence joins TRBV4-3 and TRBJ2-1, with a tentative D call TRBD1 (5 bases). Germline CDR1 is LGHNA and CDR2 is YSLEER. The length of the CDR3 is 15 residues. The V and J ends lost 0 bases and 4 bases respectively, with 10 bases between them. CDR3 DNA: TGCGCCAGCAGCCAAGAGGATCCAGGGTACAATGAGCAGTTCTTC. It encodes CASSQEDPGYNEQFF.

V gene TRBV2 combines with J gene TRBJ2-5; TRBD2 is a possible D gene (6 bases). Germline-derived CDR1 and CDR2 are SNHLY and FYNNEI. This CDR3 region has 14 residues. V gave up 5 bases and J gave up 4 bases, with 14 bases separating them. This CDR3 reads CASSREEGAETQYF. In nucleotides, the CDR3 is TGTGCCAGCAGTAGGGAGGAGGGAGCAGAGACCCAGTACTTC.

This chain uses TRBV5-1 with TRBJ2-3; D not certain. Germline CDR1 is SGHRS and CDR2 is YFSETQ. The CDR3 is made up of 15 amino acids. The V gene lost 0 bases and the J gene lost 0 bases, with 8 bases spanning the gap. Written as DNA, the CDR3 is TGCGCCAGCAGCTTGGATGTGGGTAGCACAGATACGCAGTATTTT. The encoded protein is CASSLDVGSTDTQYF.